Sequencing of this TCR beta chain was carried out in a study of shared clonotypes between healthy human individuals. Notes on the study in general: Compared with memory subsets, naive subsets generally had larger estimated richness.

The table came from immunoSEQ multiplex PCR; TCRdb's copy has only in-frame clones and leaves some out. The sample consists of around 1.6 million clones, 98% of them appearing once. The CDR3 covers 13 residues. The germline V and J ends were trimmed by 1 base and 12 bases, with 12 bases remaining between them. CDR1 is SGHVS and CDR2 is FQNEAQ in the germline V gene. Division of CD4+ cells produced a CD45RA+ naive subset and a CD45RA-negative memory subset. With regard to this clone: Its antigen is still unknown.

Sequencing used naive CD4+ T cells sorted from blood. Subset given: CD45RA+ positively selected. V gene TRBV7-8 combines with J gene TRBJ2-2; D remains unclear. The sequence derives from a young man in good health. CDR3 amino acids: CASSLGSPVKLFF. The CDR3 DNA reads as TGTGCCAGCAGCTTAGGATCGCCGGTTAAGCTGTTTTTT.